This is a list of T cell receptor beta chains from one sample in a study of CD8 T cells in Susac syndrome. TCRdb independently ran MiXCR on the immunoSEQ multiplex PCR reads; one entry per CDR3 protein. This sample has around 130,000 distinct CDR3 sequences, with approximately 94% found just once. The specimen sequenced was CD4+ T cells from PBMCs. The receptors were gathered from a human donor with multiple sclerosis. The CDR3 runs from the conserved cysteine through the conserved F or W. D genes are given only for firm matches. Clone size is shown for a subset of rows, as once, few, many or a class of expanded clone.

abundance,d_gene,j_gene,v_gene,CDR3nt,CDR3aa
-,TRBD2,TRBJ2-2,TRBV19,TGTGCCAGTGCCATTTTAGGGAGGGCCCGGACCGGGGAGCTGTTTTTT,CASAILGRARTGELFF
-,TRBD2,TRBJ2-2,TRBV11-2,TGTGCCAGCAGCTCCGGACTAGCAATCGACGGGGAGCTGTTTTTT,CASSSGLAIDGELFF
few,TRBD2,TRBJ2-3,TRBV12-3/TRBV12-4,TGTGCCAGCAGTTTAGCGGGAGGGCCCACAGATACGCAGTATTTT,CASSLAGGPTDTQYF
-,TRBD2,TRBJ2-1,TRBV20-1,TGCAGTGCTAACGGACTAGCGGGGGGGCTCAATGAGCAGTTCTTC,CSANGLAGGLNEQFF
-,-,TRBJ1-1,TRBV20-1,TGCAGTGCTAGAGAACCTCAGGGGAACACTGAAGCTTTCTTT,CSAREPQGNTEAFF
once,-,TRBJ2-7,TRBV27,TGTGCCAGCAGTTTATTGTTAAAGAGTGGATGGGAGCAGTACTTC,CASSLLLKSGWEQYF
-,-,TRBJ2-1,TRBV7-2,TGTGCCAGCAGCCGCTACAATGAGCAGTTCTTC,CASSRYNEQFF
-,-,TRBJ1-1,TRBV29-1,TGCAGCGTTGTAGTTATCGCTGAAGCTTTCTTT,CSVVVIAEAFF
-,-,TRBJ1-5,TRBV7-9,TGTGCCAGCAGCGTGGACAGTAGCAATCAGCCCCAGCATTTT,CASSVDSSNQPQHF
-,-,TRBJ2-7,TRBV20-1,TGCAGTGCTAGAGGGGGGGAGCAGCCTTACGAGCAGTACTTC,CSARGGEQPYEQYF
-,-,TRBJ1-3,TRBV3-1,TGTGCCAGCAGCCAAGAACAGGGTAGGGGAAACACCATATATTTT,CASSQEQGRGNTIYF
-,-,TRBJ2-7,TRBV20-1,TGCAGTGCTGGGACGGATTACTACGAGCAGTACTTC,CSAGTDYYEQYF
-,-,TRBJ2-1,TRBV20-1,TGCAGTGCCCCAAAGGATTTCCACAATGAGCAGTTCTTC,CSAPKDFHNEQFF
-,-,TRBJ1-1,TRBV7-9,TGTGCCAGCAGCTTACCTACAGGGAACACTGAAGCTTTCTTT,CASSLPTGNTEAFF
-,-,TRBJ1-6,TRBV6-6,TGTGCCAGCAGGATGAGAGATTCACCCCTCCACTTT,CASRMRDSPLHF
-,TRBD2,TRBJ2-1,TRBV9,TGTGCCAGCAGCGTAGTGGCTAGCGGGAGAGGTGAGCAGTTCTTC,CASSVVASGRGEQFF
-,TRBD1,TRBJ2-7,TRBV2,TGTGCCAGCATCCGGGACAGGGCGTACGAGCAGTACTTC,CASIRDRAYEQYF
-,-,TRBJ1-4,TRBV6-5,TGTGCCAGCACCGGTGGGACTAATGAAAAACTGTTTTTT,CASTGGTNEKLFF
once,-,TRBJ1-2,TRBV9,TGTGCCAGCAGCGTAGGTTTAGGGAATACTAACTATGGCTACACCTTC,CASSVGLGNTNYGYTF
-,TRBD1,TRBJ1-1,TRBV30,TGTGCCTGGAGTCGTCAGGGGGCGGTTGCTTTCTTT,CAWSRQGAVAFF
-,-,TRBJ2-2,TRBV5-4,TGTGCCAGCAGCCTGAAGGGGCCCCGCGTAACCGGGGAGCTGTTTTTT,CASSLKGPRVTGELFF
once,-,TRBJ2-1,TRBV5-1,TGCGCCAGCAGCCACGGAGGGGGTAATGAGCAGTTCTTC,CASSHGGGNEQFF
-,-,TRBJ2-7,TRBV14,TGTGCCAGCAGCCAAGATGTCTCCTGGCGTTCATACGAGCAGTACTTC,CASSQDVSWRSYEQYF
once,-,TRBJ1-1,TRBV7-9,TGTGCCAGCAGCCTTAACAGGCCCACTGAAGCTTTCTTT,CASSLNRPTEAFF
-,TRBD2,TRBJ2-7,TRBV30,TGTGCCTGGAGTTTCCTAGCGGGGGCTCGCTACGAGCAGTACTTC,CAWSFLAGARYEQYF
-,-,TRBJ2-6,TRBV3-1,TGTGCCAGCAGCCAAAGACAGACTATTAGCTCTGGGGCCAACGTCCTGACTTTC,CASSQRQTISSGANVLTF
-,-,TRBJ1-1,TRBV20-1,TGCAGTGCAAAACCGGGTGGGAACACTGAAGCTTTCTTT,CSAKPGGNTEAFF
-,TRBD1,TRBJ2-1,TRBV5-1,TGCGCCAGCAGCCAATACAGACAGGGAGCTTTCAGCAATGAGCAGTTCTTC,CASSQYRQGAFSNEQFF
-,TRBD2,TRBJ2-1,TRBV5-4,TGTGCCAGCAGCTTGGGCGGGAGGGCTGGCAATGAGCAGTTCTTC,CASSLGGRAGNEQFF
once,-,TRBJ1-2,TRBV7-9,TGTGCCAGCAGCTTAAACACGGGGCCCTCCTATGGCTACACCTTC,CASSLNTGPSYGYTF
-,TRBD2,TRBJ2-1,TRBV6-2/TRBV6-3,TGTGCCAGCAGTTCTCCCCGTGCTAGCGGCTCCTACAATGAGCAGTTCTTC,CASSSPRASGSYNEQFF
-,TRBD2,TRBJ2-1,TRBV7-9,TGTGCCAGCAGCCCATCACTAGCGGCCCATGAGCAGTTCTTC,CASSPSLAAHEQFF
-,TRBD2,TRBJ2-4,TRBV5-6,TGTGCCAGCAGCCCTGGACTAGCGGGATCAACCTCTCAGTACTTC,CASSPGLAGSTSQYF
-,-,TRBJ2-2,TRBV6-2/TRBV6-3,TGTGCCAGCAGTCACGGGCGGGAGAACACCGGGGAGCTGTTTTTT,CASSHGRENTGELFF
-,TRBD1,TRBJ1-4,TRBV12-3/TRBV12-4,TGTGCCAGCAGGGGGACAGAGAATGAAAAACTGTTTTTT,CASRGTENEKLFF
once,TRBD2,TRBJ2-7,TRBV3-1,TGTGCCAGCAGCGACCCGGGACTAAACTACGAGCAGTACTTC,CASSDPGLNYEQYF
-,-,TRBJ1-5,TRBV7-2,TGTGCCAGCAGCTTAGGAAGGGCCCAGCATTTT,CASSLGRAQHF
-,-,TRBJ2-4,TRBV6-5,TGTGCCAGCAGTTACGGTCCAGTAAATACCAAAAACATTCAGTACTTC,CASSYGPVNTKNIQYF
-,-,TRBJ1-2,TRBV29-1,TGCAGCGTTGTCGGCGCGGCAGGGTCTAACTATGGCTACACCTTC,CSVVGAAGSNYGYTF
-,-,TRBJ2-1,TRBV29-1,TGCAGCGTTGGACAGGCCGAGGGCAATGAGCAGTTCTTC,CSVGQAEGNEQFF
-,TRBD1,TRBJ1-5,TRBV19,TGTGCCAGTAGTATTACGCAGGACAGGAGGCCCCAGCATTTT,CASSITQDRRPQHF
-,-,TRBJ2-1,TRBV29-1,TGCAGCGTTGACGCAGTTCTTTACAATGAGCAGTTCTTC,CSVDAVLYNEQFF
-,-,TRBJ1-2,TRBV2,TGTGCCAGCAGCCCTGGACAGCTGAACTATGGCTACACCTTC,CASSPGQLNYGYTF
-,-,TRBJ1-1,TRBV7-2,TGTGCCAGCAGCTTTGGCAGCCTGGGTGGTACTGAAGCTTTCTTT,CASSFGSLGGTEAFF
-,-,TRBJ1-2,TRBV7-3,TGTGCCAGCAGCCGCGAGTCCCGAGGCTATGGCTACACCTTC,CASSRESRGYGYTF
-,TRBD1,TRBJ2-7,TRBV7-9,TGTGCCAGCAGCCGGACAGGGATCAACTACGAGCAGTACTTC,CASSRTGINYEQYF
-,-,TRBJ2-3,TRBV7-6,TGTGCCAGCAGCTTAGCCCCGACTAGTCCCGGCTTTGATACGCAGTATTTT,CASSLAPTSPGFDTQYF
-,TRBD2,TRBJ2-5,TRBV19,TGTGCCAGTACCCAACTAGCGGGGGGGCCAGAGACCCAGTACTTC,CASTQLAGGPETQYF
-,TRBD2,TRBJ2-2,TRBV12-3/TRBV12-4,TGTGCCAGCGGCCCCAGCGGGAGGGTCGGGGAGCTGTTTTTT,CASGPSGRVGELFF
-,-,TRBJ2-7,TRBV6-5,TGTGCCAGCCTTGGGACCCGGGATGGAGAGCAGTACTTC,CASLGTRDGEQYF
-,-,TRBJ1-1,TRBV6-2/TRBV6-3,TGTGCCAGCAGTAGACCACAGGAGAACACTGAAGCTTTCTTT,CASSRPQENTEAFF
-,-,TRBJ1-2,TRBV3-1,TGTGCCAGCAGCCTCCCCGACCAATTGGGAAGAGATGGCTACACTTTC,CASSLPDQLGRDGYTF
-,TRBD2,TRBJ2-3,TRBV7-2,TGTGCCAGCAGCGCGGGACTAGCGGGAGGGCTTCGGACGCAGTATTTT,CASSAGLAGGLRTQYF
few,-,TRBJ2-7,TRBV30,TGTGCCTGGAGTGCCCTAGCGAGGGAATCCTACGAGCAGTACTTC,CAWSALARESYEQYF
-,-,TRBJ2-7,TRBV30,TGTGCCTGGAGTGCGACCTACGAGCAGTACTTC,CAWSATYEQYF
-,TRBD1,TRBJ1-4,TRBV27,TGTGCCAGCAGTCCCGGGACAGGGGTTGAAAAACTGTTTTTT,CASSPGTGVEKLFF
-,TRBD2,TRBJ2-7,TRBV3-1,TGTGCCAGCAGCCAAGGGCTATCGGGAGGGACCTACGAGCAGTACTTC,CASSQGLSGGTYEQYF
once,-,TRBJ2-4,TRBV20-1,TGCAGTGGGACCCGGGAATCAGCCAAAAACATTCAGTACTTC,CSGTRESAKNIQYF
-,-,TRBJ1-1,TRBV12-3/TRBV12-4,TGTGCCAGCAGTTTATCAGGCGTACGCACTGAAGCTTTCTTT,CASSLSGVRTEAFF
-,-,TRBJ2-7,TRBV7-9,TGTGCCAGCAGCGTCGGAGACACCACCTACGAGCAGTACTTC,CASSVGDTTYEQYF